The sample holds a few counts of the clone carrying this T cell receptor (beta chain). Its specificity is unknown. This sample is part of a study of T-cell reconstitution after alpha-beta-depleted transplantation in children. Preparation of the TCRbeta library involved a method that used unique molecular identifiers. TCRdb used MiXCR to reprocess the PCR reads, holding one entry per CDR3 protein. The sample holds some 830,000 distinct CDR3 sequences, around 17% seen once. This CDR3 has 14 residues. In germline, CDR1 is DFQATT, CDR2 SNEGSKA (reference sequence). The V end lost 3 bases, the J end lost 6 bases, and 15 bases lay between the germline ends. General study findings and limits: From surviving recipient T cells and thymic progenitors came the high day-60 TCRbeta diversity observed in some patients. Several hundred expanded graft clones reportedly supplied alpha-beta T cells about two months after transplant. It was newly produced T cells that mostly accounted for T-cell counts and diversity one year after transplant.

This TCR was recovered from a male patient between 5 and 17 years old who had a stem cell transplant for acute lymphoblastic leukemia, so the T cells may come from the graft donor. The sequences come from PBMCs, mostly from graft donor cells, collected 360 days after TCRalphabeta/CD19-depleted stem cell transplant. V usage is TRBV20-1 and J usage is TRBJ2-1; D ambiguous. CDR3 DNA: TGCAGTGCTAGTGAGGTCGTTCGGTTCAATGAGCAGTTCTTC. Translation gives CSASEVVRFNEQFF.